Sequencing of this T cell receptor (beta chain) was carried out in a study of T cells in localized non-small cell lung cancer. Findings and limits, study-wide: Within adjacent lung there appeared a median roughly 60 of the top 100 tumor clones. Clonality of T cells reached its maximum in uninvolved adjacent lung, surpassing tumor.

Points on this clone: Its target is not known.

The repertoire was sequenced with immunoSEQ multiplex PCR; TCRdb's copy has only in-frame clones and lacks some. The sample records around 5,000 clones, 55% being singletons. The length of the CDR3 is 15 residues. The germline V gene encodes CDR1 LNHDA and CDR2 SQIVND (reference sequence). The V end was cut by 7 bases, the J end by 0 bases, with 10 bases between. This material consisted of lymph node tissue, taken before any cancer treatment. The V and J genes are TRBV19 and TRBJ2-6, with D possibly being TRBD1 (5 bases). The TCR sequence derives from a male donor aged 60 or older with stage I squamous cell lung carcinoma. The CDR3 bases are TGTGCCAGTAAACAGGCCCACTCTGGGGCCAACGTCCTGACTTTC. Translated, it gives CASKQAHSGANVLTF. The entire variable domain, with the rest obtained from reference TRBV19 and TRBJ2-6, is as follows: DGGITQSPKYLFRKEGQNVTLSCEQNLNHDAMYWYRQDPGQGLRLIYYSQIVNDFQKGDIAEGYSVSREKKESFPLTVTSAQKNPTAFYLCASKQAHSGANVLTFGAGSRLTVL.